The clone carrying this T cell receptor (beta chain) occurred once. Its antigen is unknown. CD45RO-negative cells were positively selected for CCR7, leaving out terminally differentiated effector memory CD45RA+ cells. Germline-derived CDR1 and CDR2 are SGHDT and YYEEEE. There are 16 residues in the CDR3. With 4 bases removed from V and 8 bases from J, the gap between germline ends came to 21 bases. These data originate in a study of shared clonotypes between healthy human individuals. Study-level points and caveats: Only blood underwent sampling, and tissue repertoires likely differ.

Generated by immunoSEQ multiplex PCR, the TCRdb table keeps only in-frame clones and is missing some. Counted here are about 700,000 clones, around 90% occurring once; the ten biggest clones make up roughly 24%. The chain employs TRBV5-6 and TRBJ1-4; weak D call: TRBD1 (5 bases). The sample taken for sequencing was naive CD8+ T cells sorted from blood. The receptor was isolated from a man aged 25 to 40 in good health. The CDR3 DNA follows: TGTGCCAGCAGCGGAGGGACGGAATCTAGTAGGGAAAAACTGTTTTTT. It codes for CASSGGTESSREKLFF.